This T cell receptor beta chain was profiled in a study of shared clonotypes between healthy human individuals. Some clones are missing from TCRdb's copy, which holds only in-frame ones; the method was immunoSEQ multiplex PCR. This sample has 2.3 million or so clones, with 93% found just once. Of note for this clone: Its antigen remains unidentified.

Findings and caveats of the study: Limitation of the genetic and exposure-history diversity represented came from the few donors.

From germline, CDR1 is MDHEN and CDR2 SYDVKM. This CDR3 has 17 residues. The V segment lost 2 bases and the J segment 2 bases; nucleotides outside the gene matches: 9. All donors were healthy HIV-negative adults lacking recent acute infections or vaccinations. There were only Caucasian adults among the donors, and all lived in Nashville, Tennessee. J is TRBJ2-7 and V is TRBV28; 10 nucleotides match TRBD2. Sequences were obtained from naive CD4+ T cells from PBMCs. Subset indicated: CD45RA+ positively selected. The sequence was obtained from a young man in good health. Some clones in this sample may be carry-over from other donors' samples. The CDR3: CASSLRAPAGGTYEQYF. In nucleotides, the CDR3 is TGTGCCAGCAGTTTAAGGGCGCCAGCGGGAGGGACCTACGAGCAGTACTTC.